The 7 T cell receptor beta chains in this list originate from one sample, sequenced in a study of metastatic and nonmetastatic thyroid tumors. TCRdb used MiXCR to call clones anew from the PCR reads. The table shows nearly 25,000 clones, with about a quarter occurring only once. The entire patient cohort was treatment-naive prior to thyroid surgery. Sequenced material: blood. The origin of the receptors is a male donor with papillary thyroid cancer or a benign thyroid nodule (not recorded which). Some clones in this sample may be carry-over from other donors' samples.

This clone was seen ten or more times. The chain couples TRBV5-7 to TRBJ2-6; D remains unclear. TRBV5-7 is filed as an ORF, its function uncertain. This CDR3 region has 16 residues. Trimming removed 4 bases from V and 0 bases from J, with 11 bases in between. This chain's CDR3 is CASSDPRTSGANVLTF. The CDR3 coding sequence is TGTGCCAGCAGCGATCCCCGAACCTCTGGGGCCAACGTCCTGACTTTC.

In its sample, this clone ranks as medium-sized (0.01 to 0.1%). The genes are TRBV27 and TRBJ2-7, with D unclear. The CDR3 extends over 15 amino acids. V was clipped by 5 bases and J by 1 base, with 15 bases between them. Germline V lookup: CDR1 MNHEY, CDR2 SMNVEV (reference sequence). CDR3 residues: CASSLTPSTSYEQYF. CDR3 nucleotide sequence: TGTGCCAGCAGTCTGACCCCGTCCACATCCTACGAGCAGTACTTC.

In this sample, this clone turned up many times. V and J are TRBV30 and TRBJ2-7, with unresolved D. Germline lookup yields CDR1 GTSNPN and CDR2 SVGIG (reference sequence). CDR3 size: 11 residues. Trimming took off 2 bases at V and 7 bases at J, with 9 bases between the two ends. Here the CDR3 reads CAWSRFNEQYF. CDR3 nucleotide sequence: TGTGCCTGGAGTCGCTTTAATGAGCAGTACTTC.

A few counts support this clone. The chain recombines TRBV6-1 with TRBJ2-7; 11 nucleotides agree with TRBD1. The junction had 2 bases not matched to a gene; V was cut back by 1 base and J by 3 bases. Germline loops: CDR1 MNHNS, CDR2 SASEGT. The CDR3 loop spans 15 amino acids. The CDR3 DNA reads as TGTGCCAGCAGTGAAGAAGGGACAGGGGGCTACGAGCAGTACTTC. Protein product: CASSEEGTGGYEQYF.

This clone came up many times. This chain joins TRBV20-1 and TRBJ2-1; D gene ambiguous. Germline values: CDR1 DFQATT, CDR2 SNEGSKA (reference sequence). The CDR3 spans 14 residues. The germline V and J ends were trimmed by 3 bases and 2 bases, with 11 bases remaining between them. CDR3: CSASTSRAYNEQFF. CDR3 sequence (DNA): TGCAGTGCTAGTACCAGCCGTGCCTACAATGAGCAGTTCTTC.

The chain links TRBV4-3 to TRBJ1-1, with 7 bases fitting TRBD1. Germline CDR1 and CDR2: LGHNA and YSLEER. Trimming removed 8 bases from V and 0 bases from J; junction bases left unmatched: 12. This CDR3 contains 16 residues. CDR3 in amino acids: CASGTGRDRMNTEAFF. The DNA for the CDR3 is TGCGCCAGCGGGACGGGGCGGGACAGAATGAACACTGAAGCTTTCTTT.

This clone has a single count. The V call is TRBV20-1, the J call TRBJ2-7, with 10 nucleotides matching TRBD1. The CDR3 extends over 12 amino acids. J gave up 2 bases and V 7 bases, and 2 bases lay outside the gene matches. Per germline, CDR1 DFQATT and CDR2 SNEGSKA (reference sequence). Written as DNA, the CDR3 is TGCAGTGGAGACAGGGGGCCCTACGAGCAGTACTTC. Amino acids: CSGDRGPYEQYF.